A selection of T cell receptor beta chains follows, all from one sample in a study of spatial heterogeneity in lung cancer. In TCRdb, the 5' RACE reads were re-called with MiXCR into one record per CDR3 protein. This sample yields about 40,000 distinct CDR3 sequences, of which 5% to 6.5% are seen a single time; approximately 25% belongs to the top ten. This sample comprised PBMCs, obtained at surgery. The receptors shown here come from a female donor with early-stage non-small cell lung cancer. Both conserved end residues are part of each CDR3. D genes are given only for firm matches. A clone size is listed for some rows: how often the clone was seen (once, few, many), or a class if it is expanded.

j_gene: TRBJ2-2
v_gene: TRBV5-4
d_gene: TRBD2
abundance: many
CDR3aa: CASSLARGAGELFF
CDR3nt: TGTGCCAGCAGCTTGGCCCGGGGGGCCGGGGAGCTGTTTTTT

j_gene: TRBJ1-2
v_gene: TRBV6-1
d_gene: .
abundance: many
CDR3aa: CAVAIGGGVYGYTF
CDR3nt: TGTGCCGTCGCCATTGGAGGAGGGGTCTATGGCTACACCTTC

j_gene: TRBJ1-1
v_gene: TRBV9
d_gene: .
abundance: many
CDR3aa: CASSVEEDTEAFF
CDR3nt: TGTGCCAGCAGCGTAGAGGAGGACACTGAAGCTTTCTTT

j_gene: TRBJ2-3
v_gene: TRBV18
d_gene: TRBD1
abundance: .
CDR3aa: CASSPGQGVTDTQYF
CDR3nt: TGTGCCAGCTCACCGGGACAGGGGGTAACAGATACGCAGTATTTT

j_gene: TRBJ1-1
v_gene: TRBV2
d_gene: .
abundance: many
CDR3aa: CASTSRGWDEAFF
CDR3nt: TGTGCCAGCACCTCGCGGGGTTGGGATGAAGCTTTCTTT

j_gene: TRBJ2-7
v_gene: TRBV4-3
d_gene: TRBD2
abundance: many
CDR3aa: CASSHAAGDGWEQYF
CDR3nt: TGCGCCAGCAGCCATGCCGCGGGGGACGGATGGGAGCAGTACTTC

j_gene: TRBJ2-7
v_gene: TRBV7-2
d_gene: .
abundance: .
CDR3aa: CASSLEVVGMSSYEQYF
CDR3nt: TGTGCCAGCAGCTTAGAGGTCGTAGGCATGAGCTCCTACGAGCAGTACTTC

j_gene: TRBJ2-3
v_gene: TRBV7-2
d_gene: TRBD2
abundance: many
CDR3aa: CATRNSGGLSTDTQYF
CDR3nt: TGTGCCACCCGAAATAGCGGGGGCCTTAGCACAGATACGCAGTATTTT

j_gene: TRBJ2-3
v_gene: TRBV29-1
d_gene: .
abundance: .
CDR3aa: CSVEMGSAPDTQYF
CDR3nt: TGCAGCGTTGAGATGGGATCAGCCCCAGATACGCAGTATTTT

j_gene: TRBJ2-7
v_gene: TRBV24-1
d_gene: .
abundance: many
CDR3aa: CATSDSRIGYEQYF
CDR3nt: TGTGCCACCAGTGATTCCCGGATCGGGTACGAGCAGTACTTC

j_gene: TRBJ2-3
v_gene: TRBV4-1
d_gene: .
abundance: many
CDR3aa: CASSQDGEGAADTQYF
CDR3nt: TGCGCCAGCAGCCAAGATGGGGAGGGGGCGGCAGATACGCAGTATTTT

j_gene: TRBJ1-1
v_gene: TRBV27
d_gene: .
abundance: few
CDR3aa: CASSGGGDLEAFF
CDR3nt: TGTGCCAGCAGCGGGGGCGGGGATCTTGAGGCTTTCTTT

j_gene: TRBJ1-4
v_gene: TRBV6-5
d_gene: .
abundance: many
CDR3aa: CASTPGAWNEKLFF
CDR3nt: TGTGCCAGCACCCCCGGGGCATGGAATGAAAAACTGTTTTTT

j_gene: TRBJ2-7
v_gene: TRBV6-5
d_gene: .
abundance: .
CDR3aa: CASSQSSGYEQYF
CDR3nt: TGTGCCAGCAGCCAATCCTCGGGCTACGAGCAGTACTTC

j_gene: TRBJ2-5
v_gene: TRBV11-2
d_gene: TRBD2
abundance: many
CDR3aa: CASSSTGTREETQYF
CDR3nt: TGTGCCAGCAGCTCCACGGGGACTAGAGAAGAGACCCAGTACTTC

j_gene: TRBJ1-1
v_gene: TRBV6-2/TRBV6-3
d_gene: .
abundance: many
CDR3aa: CASSYSSPGTPEAFF
CDR3nt: TGTGCCAGCAGTTACTCGAGTCCCGGGACTCCTGAAGCTTTCTTT

j_gene: TRBJ2-7
v_gene: TRBV6-1
d_gene: .
abundance: .
CDR3aa: CASSALPGYEQYF
CDR3nt: TGTGCCAGCAGTGCATTACCAGGTTACGAGCAGTACTTC

j_gene: TRBJ1-1
v_gene: TRBV20-1
d_gene: .
abundance: many
CDR3aa: CSASSSGQGRAEAFF
CDR3nt: TGCAGTGCTAGTAGTTCGGGGCAGGGACGGGCTGAAGCTTTCTTT

j_gene: TRBJ1-2
v_gene: TRBV28
d_gene: .
abundance: many
CDR3aa: CASSLSSDGYTF
CDR3nt: TGTGCCAGCAGTTTATCGTCAGATGGCTACACCTTC

j_gene: TRBJ2-1
v_gene: TRBV27
d_gene: TRBD2
abundance: many
CDR3aa: CASSLRTSGAYNEQFF
CDR3nt: TGTGCCAGCAGTTTACGGACTAGCGGGGCCTACAATGAGCAGTTCTTC

j_gene: TRBJ1-3
v_gene: TRBV28
d_gene: TRBD1
abundance: many
CDR3aa: CASSLAIKGQGNFKHTIYF
CDR3nt: TGTGCCAGCAGTTTGGCTATTAAAGGACAGGGAAATTTTAAGCACACCATATATTTT

j_gene: TRBJ2-5
v_gene: TRBV5-4
d_gene: TRBD1
abundance: many
CDR3aa: CANSQGAGATKETQYF
CDR3nt: TGTGCCAACAGCCAGGGGGCCGGGGCCACCAAAGAGACCCAGTACTTC

j_gene: TRBJ2-5
v_gene: TRBV6-6
d_gene: .
abundance: many
CDR3aa: CASTVRQKETQYF
CDR3nt: TGTGCCAGCACGGTCCGGCAGAAAGAGACCCAGTACTTC

j_gene: TRBJ1-3
v_gene: TRBV3-1
d_gene: .
abundance: few
CDR3aa: CASSQGIAFGNTIYF
CDR3nt: TGTGCCAGCAGCCAAGGGATCGCCTTCGGAAACACCATATATTTT

j_gene: TRBJ1-2
v_gene: TRBV12-3/TRBV12-4
d_gene: TRBD1
abundance: .
CDR3aa: CASSSAGTGIVGYTF
CDR3nt: TGTGCCAGCAGTTCCGCGGGGACAGGAATTGTTGGCTACACCTTC

j_gene: TRBJ2-7
v_gene: TRBV5-1
d_gene: .
abundance: few
CDR3aa: CASWPSRTTEQYF
CDR3nt: TGCGCCAGCTGGCCCTCTCGTACGACCGAGCAGTACTTC

j_gene: TRBJ2-5
v_gene: TRBV7-9
d_gene: .
abundance: few
CDR3aa: CASSLALRPGAVQETQYF
CDR3nt: TGTGCCAGCAGCTTAGCGCTTAGGCCGGGGGCGGTCCAAGAGACCCAGTACTTC

j_gene: TRBJ2-5
v_gene: TRBV5-1
d_gene: .
abundance: .
CDR3aa: CASSPGEGETQYF
CDR3nt: TGCGCCAGCAGCCCAGGGGAGGGAGAGACCCAGTACTTC

j_gene: TRBJ2-5
v_gene: TRBV2
d_gene: TRBD2
abundance: many
CDR3aa: CASSGLAGDQETQYF
CDR3nt: TGTGCCAGCAGTGGACTAGCGGGGGACCAAGAGACCCAGTACTTC

j_gene: TRBJ1-6
v_gene: TRBV5-6
d_gene: TRBD1
abundance: .
CDR3aa: CASSSRAGGSSSPLHF
CDR3nt: TGTGCCAGCAGCTCCCGGGCAGGGGGAAGTAGTTCACCCCTCCACTTT

j_gene: TRBJ1-4
v_gene: TRBV14
d_gene: .
abundance: many
CDR3aa: CASSQDRRANEKLFF
CDR3nt: TGTGCCAGCAGCCAAGATCGGCGGGCGAATGAAAAACTGTTTTTT

j_gene: TRBJ1-1
v_gene: TRBV13
d_gene: .
abundance: many
CDR3aa: CASSLAGNMNTEAFF
CDR3nt: TGTGCCAGCAGCTTGGCAGGGAACATGAACACTGAAGCTTTCTTT

j_gene: TRBJ1-5
v_gene: TRBV19
d_gene: .
abundance: .
CDR3aa: CASRREGNQPQHF
CDR3nt: TGTGCCAGTAGGCGTGAGGGCAATCAGCCCCAGCATTTT

j_gene: TRBJ1-6
v_gene: TRBV3-1
d_gene: .
abundance: many
CDR3aa: CASSQDWASSSYNSPLHF
CDR3nt: TGTGCCAGCAGCCAAGACTGGGCTTCCAGTAGTTATAATTCACCCCTCCACTTT

j_gene: TRBJ2-3
v_gene: TRBV20-1
d_gene: .
abundance: many
CDR3aa: CSARDPGGGGTQYF
CDR3nt: TGCAGTGCTAGAGATCCAGGGGGGGGTGGTACGCAGTATTTT

j_gene: TRBJ2-1
v_gene: TRBV10-1
d_gene: .
abundance: many
CDR3aa: CASSGGMRPRKSSYNEQFF
CDR3nt: TGCGCCAGCAGTGGCGGGATGCGTCCTAGGAAATCCTCCTACAATGAGCAGTTCTTC

j_gene: TRBJ1-2
v_gene: TRBV18
d_gene: .
abundance: many
CDR3aa: CASSPPGRGYGYTF
CDR3nt: TGTGCCAGCTCACCACCGGGCAGGGGCTATGGCTACACCTTC

j_gene: TRBJ2-7
v_gene: TRBV18
d_gene: .
abundance: many
CDR3aa: CASSRLAGLTYEQYF
CDR3nt: TGTGCCAGCTCACGACTTGCAGGCCTTACCTACGAGCAGTACTTC

j_gene: TRBJ1-2
v_gene: TRBV12-3/TRBV12-4
d_gene: .
abundance: many
CDR3aa: CASSFGRPYGYTF
CDR3nt: TGTGCCAGCAGTTTCGGGAGGCCGTATGGCTACACCTTC

j_gene: TRBJ1-1
v_gene: TRBV7-9
d_gene: .
abundance: many
CDR3aa: CASTWGTDTEAFF
CDR3nt: TGTGCCAGCACTTGGGGAACCGACACTGAAGCTTTCTTT

j_gene: TRBJ2-3
v_gene: TRBV28
d_gene: .
abundance: .
CDR3aa: CASSLTWDTTDTQYF
CDR3nt: TGTGCCAGCAGTTTGACTTGGGATACCACAGATACGCAGTATTTT